The clone carrying this T cell receptor beta chain has only one observation. Its antigen remains unknown. Patients who had autoimmune disease history or got systemic immunosuppression were left out. The source of the sample is a study of OX40 agonist ivuxolimab in advanced cancers. Study details: Patients with hepatocellular carcinoma, melanoma, renal cell or head and neck cancer made up the dose-escalation patients.

CDR1 SGHRS and CDR2 YFSETQ come from the germline V gene. The CDR3 totals 16 residues. Germline trimming cut 4 bases from V and 5 bases from J; bases unmatched to any gene: 11. Study-wide points: Average numbers of expanded clones were greater in CD8+ T cells than in CD4+.

TCRdb keeps only in-frame clones here, not all; method: immunoSEQ multiplex PCR. The sample consists of 82,000 or so clones, 92% of them appearing once. The specimen comprised CD4+ or CD8+ T cells sorted from blood, sampled in a trial of the OX40 agonist ivuxolimab. The sequence was obtained from an adult with an advanced solid tumor such as melanoma, head and neck, liver or kidney cancer. The rearrangement joins TRBV5-1 to TRBJ1-4; 7 bases match TRBD1. The CDR3, as DNA: TGCGCCAGCAGCGGAGGACCGGGACAGTTAAATGAAAAACTGTTTTTT. Amino acid sequence: CASSGGPGQLNEKLFF.